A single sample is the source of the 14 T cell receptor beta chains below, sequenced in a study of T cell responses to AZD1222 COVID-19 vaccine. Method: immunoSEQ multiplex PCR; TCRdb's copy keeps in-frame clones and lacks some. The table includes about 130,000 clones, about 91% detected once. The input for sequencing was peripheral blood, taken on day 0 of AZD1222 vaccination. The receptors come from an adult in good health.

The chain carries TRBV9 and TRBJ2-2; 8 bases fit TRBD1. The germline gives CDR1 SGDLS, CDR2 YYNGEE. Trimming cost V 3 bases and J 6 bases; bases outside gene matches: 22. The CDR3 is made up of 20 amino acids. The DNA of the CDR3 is TGTGCCAGCAGCGGGGTTGTGGACAGGGAGTTCAGTAGTCGGTCCGGGGAGCTGTTTTTT. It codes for CASSGVVDREFSSRSGELFF.

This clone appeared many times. Here the CDR3 DNA reads TGTGCCAGCAGTGAAGCGGCCGGCTCCTACGAGCAGTACTTC. This encodes CASSEAAGSYEQYF. The chain links TRBV6-1 to TRBJ2-7; D remains ambiguous. The CDR3 covers 14 residues. The germline V and J ends were trimmed by 0 bases and 0 bases, with 6 bases remaining between them. Looked up from germline, CDR1 is MNHNS and CDR2 is SASEGT.

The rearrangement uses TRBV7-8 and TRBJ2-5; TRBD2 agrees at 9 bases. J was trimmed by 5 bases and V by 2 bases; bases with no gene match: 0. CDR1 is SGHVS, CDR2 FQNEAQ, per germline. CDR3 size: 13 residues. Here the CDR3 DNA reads TGTGCCAGCAGCTTACTAGCGGGGGAGACCCAGTACTTC. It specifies CASSLLAGETQYF.

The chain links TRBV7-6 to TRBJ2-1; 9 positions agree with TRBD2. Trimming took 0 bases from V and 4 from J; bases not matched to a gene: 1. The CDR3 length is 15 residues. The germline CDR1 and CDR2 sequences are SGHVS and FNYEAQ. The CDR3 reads CASSLAAGGYNEQFF. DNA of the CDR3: TGTGCCAGCAGCTTAGCGGCGGGAGGGTACAATGAGCAGTTCTTC.

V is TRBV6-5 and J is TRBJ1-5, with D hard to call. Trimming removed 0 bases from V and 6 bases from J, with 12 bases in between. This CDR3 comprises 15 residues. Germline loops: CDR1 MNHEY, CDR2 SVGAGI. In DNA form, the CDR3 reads TGTGCCAGCAGTTACTCGGAGGGTCTGGGTCAGCCCCAGCATTTT. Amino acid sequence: CASSYSEGLGQPQHF.

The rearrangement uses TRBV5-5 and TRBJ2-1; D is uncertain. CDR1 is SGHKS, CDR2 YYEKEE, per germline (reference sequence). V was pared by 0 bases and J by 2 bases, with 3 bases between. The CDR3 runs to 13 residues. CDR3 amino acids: CASSLGPYNEQFF. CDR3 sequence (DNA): TGTGCCAGCAGCTTGGGTCCCTACAATGAGCAGTTCTTC.

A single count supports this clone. The CDR3 protein is CASSLSGESIEQYF. The DNA for the CDR3 is TGTGCCAGCAGTCTCTCTGGGGAATCAATCGAGCAGTACTTC. The genes are TRBV27 and TRBJ2-7; D uncertain. The germline V gene encodes CDR1 MNHEY and CDR2 SMNVEV (reference sequence). V lost 5 bases and J lost 6, with 17 bases in between. There are 14 residues in the CDR3.

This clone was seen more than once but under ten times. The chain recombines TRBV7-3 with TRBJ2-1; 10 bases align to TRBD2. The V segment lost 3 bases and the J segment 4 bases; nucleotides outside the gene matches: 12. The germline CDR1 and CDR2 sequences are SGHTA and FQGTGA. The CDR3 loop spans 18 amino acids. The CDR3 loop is CASSFPLAGAVAYNEQFF. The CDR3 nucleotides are TGTGCCAGCAGCTTCCCCCTAGCGGGAGCGGTTGCTTACAATGAGCAGTTCTTC.

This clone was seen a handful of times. The CDR3 DNA sequence: TGTGCCAGCAGCTTTTCGTTCCTGACAGTCCTTGGTGAAAAACTGTTTTTT. It codes for CASSFSFLTVLGEKLFF. The chain is built from TRBV7-8 and TRBJ1-4; possibly TRBD1 for D (5 bases). This CDR3 contains 17 residues. With 3 bases removed from V and 7 bases from J, the gap between germline ends came to 21 bases. The germline V gene encodes CDR1 SGHVS and CDR2 FQNEAQ.

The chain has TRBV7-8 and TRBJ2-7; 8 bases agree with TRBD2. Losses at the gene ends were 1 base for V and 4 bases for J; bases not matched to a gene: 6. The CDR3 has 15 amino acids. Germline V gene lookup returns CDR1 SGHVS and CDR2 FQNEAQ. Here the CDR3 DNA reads TGTGCCAGCAGCTTAGGAACTAGCGGACCTTACGAGCAGTACTTC. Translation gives CASSLGTSGPYEQYF. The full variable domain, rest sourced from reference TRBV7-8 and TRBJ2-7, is GAGVSQSPRYKVAKRGQDVALRCDPISGHVSLFWYQQALGQGPEFLTYFQNEAQLDKSGLPSDRFFAERPEGSVSTLKIQRTQQEDSAVYLCASSLGTSGPYEQYFGPGTRLTVT.

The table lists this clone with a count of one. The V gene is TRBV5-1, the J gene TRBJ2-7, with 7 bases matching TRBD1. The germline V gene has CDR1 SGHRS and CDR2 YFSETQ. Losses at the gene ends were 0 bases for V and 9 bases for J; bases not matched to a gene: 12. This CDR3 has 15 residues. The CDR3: CASSLGGQPRTGQYF. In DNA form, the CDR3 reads TGCGCCAGCAGCTTGGGGGGACAGCCAAGGACGGGGCAGTACTTC.

This CDR3 reads CASSAGTGGRANEKLFF. CDR3 nucleotide sequence: TGTGCCAGCAGCGCCGGGACAGGGGGTAGGGCTAATGAAAAACTGTTTTTT. The chain combines TRBV2 with TRBJ1-4; the match to TRBD1 covers 11 bases. The trim removed 6 bases at V and 3 bases at J, leaving 9 bases unmatched. CDR3 length: 17 residues. In germline, CDR1 is SNHLY, CDR2 FYNNEI.

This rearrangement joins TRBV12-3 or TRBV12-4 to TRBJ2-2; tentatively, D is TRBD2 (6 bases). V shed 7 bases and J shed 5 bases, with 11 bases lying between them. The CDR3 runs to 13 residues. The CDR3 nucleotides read TGTGCCAGCACCGCAGGAGGGACCGGGGAGCTGTTTTTT. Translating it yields CASTAGGTGELFF.

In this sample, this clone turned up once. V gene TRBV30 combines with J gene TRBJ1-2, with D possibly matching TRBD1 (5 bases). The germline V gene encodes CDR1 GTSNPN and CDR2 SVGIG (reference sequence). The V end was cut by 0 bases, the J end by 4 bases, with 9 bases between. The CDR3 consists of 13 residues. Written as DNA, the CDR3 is TGTGCCTGGAGTGTGGGGCGCACCTATGGCTACACCTTC. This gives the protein CAWSVGRTYGYTF.